This T cell receptor (beta chain) was sequenced during a study of PD-1 blockade in mismatch repair-deficient tumors. Across the study: Patients had about a dozen mismatch repair-deficient cancer types and were previously treated and progressing. Study results and caveats: Tumor-resident clones, often absent from pretreatment blood, expanded after pembrolizumab and then contracted.

CDR1 is SEHNR, CDR2 FQNEAQ, per germline (reference sequence). CDR3 length equals 18 residues. The V gene lost 1 base and the J gene lost 4 bases, with 22 bases spanning the gap. This clone was picked up a small number of times. Its antigen is undetermined. Three pembrolizumab responders had their TCRs sequenced. Profiling relied on immunoSEQ multiplex PCR, and the TCRdb table lists in-frame clones only, not all of them. The top ten hold 4.5% to 7% of the sample, which has some 70,000 clones, approximately 78% seen once. J is TRBJ1-1 and V is TRBV7-9; D uncertain. Sequenced material: peripheral blood, taken 2 weeks after starting pembrolizumab. The sequence came from an adult with mismatch repair-deficient cancer. In DNA form, the CDR3 reads TGTGCCAGCAGCTTAGACCTCCCCCGCGGGTTCGTAGGCACTGAAGCTTTCTTT. Protein product: CASSLDLPRGFVGTEAFF.